One sample yielded the 21 T cell receptor beta chains listed below, sequenced in a study of T cell responses to AZD1222 COVID-19 vaccine. Here immunoSEQ multiplex PCR was the method, and the copy in TCRdb shows in-frame clones only, minus some. Of roughly 150,000 clones listed, 85% to 90% were seen once; the top ten hold 6.9%. The specimen comprised peripheral blood, sampled on day 0 of AZD1222 vaccination. The origin of the receptors is an adult in good health.

The gene calls are TRBV27 and TRBJ2-3, with 13 bases aligning to TRBD2. The CDR3 consists of 16 residues. CDR1 and CDR2 (germline): MNHEY, SMNVEV (reference sequence). After removal of 5 bases from V and 1 base from J, the junction contained 3 bases not matched to a gene. The CDR3 reads CASSLGTSGGTDTQYF. For the CDR3, the DNA is TGTGCCAGCAGTCTCGGGACTAGCGGGGGCACAGATACGCAGTATTTT.

V gene TRBV12-3 or TRBV12-4 combines with J gene TRBJ2-7; a weak D match, TRBD1 (5 bases). This CDR3 contains 13 residues. V was pared by 7 bases and J by 4 bases, with 14 bases between. The CDR3 nucleotides read TGTGCCAGCAAACCCGGACAAGGATACGAGCAGTACTTC. This encodes CASKPGQGYEQYF.

The CDR3 coding sequence is TGTGCCAGCAGCCCCCGGCCGGGGACAGGGGTAATCGACACTGAAGCTTTCTTT. It encodes CASSPRPGTGVIDTEAFF. This chain joins TRBV3-1 (or the pseudogene TRBV3-2) and TRBJ1-1, with 10 bases fitting TRBD1. CDR1 is LGHDT, CDR2 YNNKEL, per germline (reference sequence). The CDR3 spans 18 residues. Trimming cost V 4 bases and J 3 bases; bases outside gene matches: 14.

The gene calls are TRBV10-2 and TRBJ2-1, with 8 positions matching TRBD1. Per germline, CDR1 WSHSY and CDR2 SAAADI. J gave up 7 bases and V 10 bases, and 12 bases lay outside the gene matches. CDR3 size: 14 residues. The CDR3 nucleotides are TGCGCCACCCTAGACGGGACAGGACAAAATGAGCAGTTCTTC. Its translation: CATLDGTGQNEQFF.

The chain couples TRBV6-5 to TRBJ2-3; TRBD2 matches 7 bases. Per the germline V gene, CDR1 is MNHEY and CDR2 is SVGAGI. There are 15 residues in the CDR3. V lost 0 bases to trimming and J lost 0 bases; unmatched junction nucleotides: 0. CDR3 sequence (DNA): TGTGCCAGCAGTTACTCGGGAGGGAGCACAGATACGCAGTATTTT. It specifies CASSYSGGSTDTQYF.

The chain uses TRBV10-1 and TRBJ1-2, with 9 bases fitting TRBD1. From germline, CDR1 is WNHNN and CDR2 SYGVQD (reference sequence). J gave up 8 bases and V 8 bases, and 12 bases lay outside the gene matches. The CDR3 totals 14 residues. CDR3 in DNA: TGCGCCAGCGCCCCCCCCGGGACAGGGTACGGCTACACCTTC. Translating it yields CASAPPGTGYGYTF.

V and J are TRBV19 and TRBJ1-2, with 7 bases identical to TRBD1. CDR3 length equals 15 residues. The junction had 7 bases not matched to a gene; V was cut back by 5 bases and J by 1 base. Looked up from germline, CDR1 is LNHDA and CDR2 is SQIVND (reference sequence). DNA of the CDR3: TGTGCCAGTAGTCCAGGGACAGTACTTAACTATGGCTACACCTTC. This codes for CASSPGTVLNYGYTF.

The rearrangement joins TRBV6-5 to TRBJ2-3, with a possible D match to TRBD2 (6 bases). V was trimmed by 6 bases and J by 4 bases, leaving 14 bases between them. Looked up from germline, CDR1 is MNHEY and CDR2 is SVGAGI. The CDR3 loop spans 14 amino acids. The CDR3: CASRIGTLADTQYF. DNA for the CDR3: TGTGCCAGCAGAATCGGGACTTTGGCAGATACGCAGTATTTT.

The chain links TRBV7-9 to TRBJ1-3, with D perhaps TRBD1 (6 bases). V lost 1 base and J 4 bases, leaving 17 bases between the germline ends. The CDR3 is 17 residues long. CDR1 SEHNR and CDR2 FQNEAQ come from the germline V gene (reference sequence). Here the CDR3 reads CASSLGAGDSSGNTIYF. Written as DNA, the CDR3 is TGTGCCAGCAGCTTAGGGGCAGGGGACTCGTCAGGAAACACCATATATTTT.

This chain links TRBV6-1 with TRBJ2-2; 15 bases are a match to TRBD2. The CDR3 loop spans 17 amino acids. CDR1 MNHNS and CDR2 SASEGT come from the germline V gene. With V trimmed by 3 bases and J by 1 base, 0 bases remained unmatched. The CDR3 coding sequence is TGTGCCAGCAGTGAGGGACTAGCGGGGGGGAACACCGGGGAGCTGTTTTTT. It is translated as CASSEGLAGGNTGELFF.

This clone was recorded only once. V is TRBV28 and J is TRBJ1-5; 8 bases match TRBD1. The CDR3 is made up of 14 amino acids. The germline CDR1 and CDR2 sequences are MDHEN and SYDVKM. Trimming at V came to 4 bases and at J to 2 bases, leaving 1 base not matched to a gene. The CDR3 nucleotides read TGTGCCAGCAGTTGGGGACAGGGCAATCAGCCCCAGCATTTT. Amino acid sequence: CASSWGQGNQPQHF.

The CDR3 DNA follows: TGTGCCAGCAGTGAATGGGGTGGGAAGGGAGCGACTGGAAACACCATATATTTT. Translating it yields CASSEWGGKGATGNTIYF. The chain is built from TRBV25-1 and TRBJ1-3; D not resolved. V was clipped by 1 base and J by 2 bases, with 18 bases between them. The germline V gene encodes CDR1 MGHDK and CDR2 SYGVNS. The CDR3 has 18 residues.

The DNA of the CDR3 is TGTGCCACCAGCAGAGATGTGGGGGGTCCCTACGAGCAGTACTTC. Its translation is CATSRDVGGPYEQYF. This chain connects TRBV15 to TRBJ2-7, with D possibly being TRBD2 (6 bases). CDR1 and CDR2 (germline): LNHNV, YYDKDF (reference sequence). The CDR3 consists of 15 residues. V was clipped by 0 bases and J by 2 bases, with 11 bases between them.

The chain employs TRBV7-2 and TRBJ2-3, with a possible D match to TRBD1 (5 bases). The CDR3 length is 15 residues. The V and J ends lost 5 bases and 1 base respectively, with 13 bases between them. CDR1 SGHTA and CDR2 FQGNSA come from the germline V gene. The CDR3 reads CASSLWGLRTDTQYF. CDR3 bases: TGTGCCAGCAGCCTATGGGGCCTCCGCACAGATACGCAGTATTTT.

This clone showed up just once. The chain uses TRBV3-1 (or the pseudogene TRBV3-2) and TRBJ1-4; D unclear. The germline CDR1 and CDR2 sequences are LGHDT and YNNKEL (reference sequence). The ends were cut back, 1 base at V and 5 bases at J, with 14 bases in the middle. The CDR3 totals 16 residues. CDR3 sequence reads: CASSQVFREPNEKLFF. The CDR3 DNA follows: TGTGCCAGCAGCCAAGTTTTCCGGGAGCCAAATGAAAAACTGTTTTTT.

The CDR3 DNA sequence: TGTGCCAGCAGAACCGCCGGGCGACGAAGTCAGCCCCAGCATTTT. Protein sequence: CASRTAGRRSQPQHF. The V gene is TRBV28, the J gene TRBJ1-5, with unresolved D. The CDR3 has 15 residues. V lost 6 bases, J lost 6 bases, and 18 bases lay in between. The germline CDR1 and CDR2 sequences are MDHEN and SYDVKM.

With respect to this clone: This sample also contains other DNA sequences that code for the same CDR3. In nucleotides, the CDR3 is TGTGCCAGCAGCGTTGGCGGGGAGCTGTTTTTT. Amino acid sequence: CASSVGGELFF. The V call is TRBV9, the J call TRBJ2-2, with D hard to call. Germline CDR1 is SGDLS and CDR2 is YYNGEE. This CDR3 spans 11 amino acids. Trimming removed 2 bases from V and 7 bases from J, with 3 bases in between.

In its sample, this clone was seen once. The chain recombines TRBV5-1 with TRBJ2-5; D may match TRBD1 or TRBD2 (5 bases each). Trimming took off 0 bases at V and 3 bases at J, with 12 bases between the two ends. This CDR3 is 15 amino acids long. The germline V gene has CDR1 SGHRS and CDR2 YFSETQ. The CDR3 bases are TGCGCCAGCAGCTTGGACGGGACCGCAAAAGAGACCCAGTACTTC. Translated, it gives CASSLDGTAKETQYF. Full variable domain (rest looked up from reference TRBV5-1 and TRBJ2-5): KAGVTQTPRYLIKTRGQQVTLSCSPISGHRSVSWYQQTPGQGLQFLFEYFSETQRNKGNFPGRFSGRQFSNSRSEMNVSTLELGDSALYLCASSLDGTAKETQYFGPGTRLLVL.

This chain uses TRBV9 with TRBJ2-3, with D hard to call. The CDR3 runs to 12 residues. The germline V and J ends were trimmed by 0 bases and 5 bases, with 4 bases remaining between them. The germline V gene has CDR1 SGDLS and CDR2 YYNGEE. The CDR3 coding sequence is TGTGCCAGCAGCGTAGATGGAGATACGCAGTATTTT. The encoded protein is CASSVDGDTQYF.

V is TRBV27 and J is TRBJ2-1; D is unclear. V lost 6 bases, J lost 8 bases, and 14 bases lay in between. The germline V gene has CDR1 MNHEY and CDR2 SMNVEV (reference sequence). The CDR3 extends over 13 amino acids. The DNA for the CDR3 is TGTGCCAGCAGCCCACGGTCCTGGGATGAGCAGTTCTTC. It yields the protein CASSPRSWDEQFF.

The chain uses TRBV15 and TRBJ1-4, with TRBD1 matching 9 bases. This CDR3 has 15 amino acids. Trimming cost V 5 bases and J 7 bases; bases outside gene matches: 8. CDR1 is LNHNV, CDR2 YYDKDF, per germline (reference sequence). The CDR3 sequence is CATSDYTGGREKLFF. The DNA for the CDR3 is TGTGCCACCAGCGACTATACAGGGGGCCGTGAAAAACTGTTTTTT.